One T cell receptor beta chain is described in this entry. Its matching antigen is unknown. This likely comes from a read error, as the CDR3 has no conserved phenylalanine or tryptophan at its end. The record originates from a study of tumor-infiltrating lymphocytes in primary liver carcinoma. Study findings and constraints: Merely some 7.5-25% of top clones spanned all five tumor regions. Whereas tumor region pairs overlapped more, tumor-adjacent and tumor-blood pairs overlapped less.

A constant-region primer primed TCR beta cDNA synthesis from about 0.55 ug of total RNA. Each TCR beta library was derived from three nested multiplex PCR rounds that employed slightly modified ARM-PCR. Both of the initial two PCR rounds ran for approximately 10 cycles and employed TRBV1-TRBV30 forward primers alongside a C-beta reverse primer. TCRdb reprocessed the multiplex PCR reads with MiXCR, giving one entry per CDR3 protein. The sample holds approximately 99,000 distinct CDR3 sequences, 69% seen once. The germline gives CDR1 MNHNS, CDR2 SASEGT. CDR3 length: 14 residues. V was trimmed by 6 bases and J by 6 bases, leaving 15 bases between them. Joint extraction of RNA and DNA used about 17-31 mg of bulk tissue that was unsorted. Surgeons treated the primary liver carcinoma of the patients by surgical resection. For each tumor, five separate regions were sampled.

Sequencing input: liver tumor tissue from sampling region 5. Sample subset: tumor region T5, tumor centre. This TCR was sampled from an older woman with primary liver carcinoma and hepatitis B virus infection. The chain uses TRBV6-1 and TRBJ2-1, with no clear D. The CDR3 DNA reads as TGTGCCAGCAGACGCCTAGGCTCGCTCAATGAGCAGTTCGTC. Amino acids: CASRRLGSLNEQFV.